This T cell receptor beta chain was sequenced during a study of cytomegalovirus exposure and HLA in healthy donors. The CDR3 totals 13 residues. Germline assignment: CDR1 MNHNY and CDR2 SVGAGI (reference sequence). V gave up 5 bases and J gave up 8 bases, with 12 bases separating them. Vbeta (60) and Jbeta (13) primers were used in the PCR. Assay: immunoSEQ multiplex PCR; the TCRdb copy retains only in-frame clones and omits some. This table has under 200,000 clones, roughly 70% appearing once. Participants comprised healthy donors of bone marrow. This chain uses TRBV6-6 with TRBJ2-2; weak D call: TRBD2 (6 bases). The sample was PBMCs. The receptor's source is a woman between 45 and 65 years old in good health and CMV-seropositive. The CDR3 is CASSMVGGGELFF. The CDR3 coding sequence is TGTGCCAGCAGTATGGTGGGGGGTGGGGAGCTGTTTTTT.